Listed below are T cell receptor beta chains from one sample, sequenced in a study of glioma-infiltrating T cells. TCRdb reprocessed the multiplex PCR reads with MiXCR, giving one entry per CDR3 protein. The sample has under 150,000 distinct CDR3 sequences; 30% to 40% are singletons. The specimen was glioma tissue, nonneoplastic brain tissue, or PBMCs (not recorded which). The receptors come from a human donor with low-grade glioma or glioblastoma, undergoing nonglioma brain surgery, or in good health (not recorded which). Each CDR3 is given with its conserved first and last residue. A D gene is named only where the DNA matches it firmly. Clone size appears in some rows only: once, few, many, or a class for an expanded clone.

cdr3_aa: CASTPPGMNTEAFF; cdr3_nt: TGTGCCAGCACTCCCCCCGGGATGAACACTGAAGCTTTCTTT; v_call: TRBV28; d_call: -; clone_size: few; j_call: TRBJ1-1; cdr3_length: 14
cdr3_aa: CASSPGAGSVYEQYF; cdr3_nt: TGTGCCAGCTCACCAGGCGCCGGCAGTGTCTACGAGCAGTACTTC; v_call: TRBV18; d_call: -; clone_size: -; j_call: TRBJ2-7; cdr3_length: 15
cdr3_aa: CATSRDPTGVNIQYF; cdr3_nt: TGTGCCACCAGCAGAGACCCGACAGGGGTCAACATTCAGTACTTC; v_call: TRBV15; d_call: TRBD1; clone_size: few; j_call: TRBJ2-4; cdr3_length: 15
cdr3_aa: CASRPSGTNTGELLF; cdr3_nt: TGTGCCAGCAGACCGAGCGGGACCAACACCGGGGAGCTGCTTTTT; v_call: TRBV28; d_call: TRBD2; clone_size: -; j_call: TRBJ2-2; cdr3_length: 15
cdr3_aa: CASSLTDGGEQFF; cdr3_nt: TGTGCCAGCAGTTTGACGGATGGGGGTGAGCAGTTCTTC; v_call: TRBV27; d_call: -; clone_size: many; j_call: TRBJ2-1; cdr3_length: 13
cdr3_aa: CASGTDMNTEAFF; cdr3_nt: TGTGCCAGCGGTACCGACATGAACACTGAAGCTTTCTTT; v_call: TRBV7-2; d_call: -; clone_size: once; j_call: TRBJ1-1; cdr3_length: 13
cdr3_aa: CASSLFLGEQYF; cdr3_nt: TGTGCCAGCAGCTTATTCTTGGGCGAGCAGTACTTC; v_call: TRBV7-2; d_call: -; clone_size: many; j_call: TRBJ2-7; cdr3_length: 12
cdr3_aa: CATSESRGQSTGELFF; cdr3_nt: TGTGCCACCAGTGAATCCAGAGGACAGTCCACCGGGGAGCTGTTTTTT; v_call: TRBV24-1; d_call: -; clone_size: -; j_call: TRBJ2-2; cdr3_length: 16
cdr3_aa: CASSSGLVQETQYF; cdr3_nt: TGTGCCAGCAGTTCGGGACTGGTACAAGAGACCCAGTACTTC; v_call: TRBV6-1; d_call: -; clone_size: many; j_call: TRBJ2-5; cdr3_length: 14
cdr3_aa: CASSEQVSSYEQYF; cdr3_nt: TGTGCCAGCAGTGAACAAGTGAGCTCCTACGAGCAGTACTTC; v_call: TRBV6-1; d_call: -; clone_size: few; j_call: TRBJ2-7; cdr3_length: 14
cdr3_aa: CASNFRDRRYGYTF; cdr3_nt: TGTGCCAGCAATTTTCGGGACAGAAGATATGGCTACACCTTC; v_call: TRBV28; d_call: TRBD1; clone_size: few; j_call: TRBJ1-2; cdr3_length: 14
cdr3_aa: CASSLGGLGGDTQYF; cdr3_nt: TGTGCCAGCAGTTTAGGGGGGTTGGGGGGCGATACGCAGTATTTT; v_call: TRBV27; d_call: -; clone_size: -; j_call: TRBJ2-3; cdr3_length: 15
cdr3_aa: CASSQEGTTDTQYF; cdr3_nt: TGCGCCAGCAGCCAAGAAGGAACCACAGATACGCAGTATTTT; v_call: TRBV4-1; d_call: -; clone_size: -; j_call: TRBJ2-3; cdr3_length: 14
cdr3_aa: CASSLGQVFDTQYF; cdr3_nt: TGTGCCAGCAGTCTGGGACAGGTGTTCGATACGCAGTATTTT; v_call: TRBV28; d_call: TRBD1; clone_size: few; j_call: TRBJ2-3; cdr3_length: 14
cdr3_aa: CASSLVQDRELREQYF; cdr3_nt: TGTGCCAGCAGCTTAGTACAGGACAGGGAACTACGGGAGCAGTACTTC; v_call: TRBV12-3/TRBV12-4; d_call: TRBD1; clone_size: -; j_call: TRBJ2-7; cdr3_length: 16
cdr3_aa: CASSHIATNEKLFF; cdr3_nt: TGTGCCAGCAGCCACATTGCAACTAATGAAAAACTGTTTTTT; v_call: TRBV27; d_call: -; clone_size: -; j_call: TRBJ1-4; cdr3_length: 14
cdr3_aa: CASSSGRGMNTEAFF; cdr3_nt: TGTGCCAGCAGTTCAGGACGGGGCATGAACACTGAAGCTTTCTTT; v_call: TRBV6-5; d_call: -; clone_size: -; j_call: TRBJ1-1; cdr3_length: 15
cdr3_aa: CASGSRGKGYTF; cdr3_nt: TGTGCCAGCGGCAGTAGGGGTAAAGGCTACACCTTC; v_call: TRBV2; d_call: -; clone_size: -; j_call: TRBJ1-2; cdr3_length: 12
cdr3_aa: CASSQGLISSTDTQYF; cdr3_nt: TGTGCCAGCAGCCAAGGGTTGATTAGCAGTACAGATACGCAGTATTTT; v_call: TRBV3-1; d_call: -; clone_size: -; j_call: TRBJ2-3; cdr3_length: 16
cdr3_aa: CASRPLASHEQYF; cdr3_nt: TGTGCCAGCAGACCACTAGCGAGCCACGAGCAGTACTTC; v_call: TRBV6-2/TRBV6-3; d_call: TRBD2; clone_size: once; j_call: TRBJ2-7; cdr3_length: 13
cdr3_aa: CSAPLTGGGTESFF; cdr3_nt: TGCAGTGCTCCCTTAACAGGAGGGGGGACTGAATCTTTCTTT; v_call: TRBV20-1; d_call: -; clone_size: -; j_call: TRBJ1-1; cdr3_length: 14
cdr3_aa: CSAPGTDQESQYF; cdr3_nt: TGCAGTGCTCCCGGGACAGATCAAGAGAGCCAGTACTTC; v_call: TRBV20-1; d_call: TRBD1; clone_size: -; j_call: TRBJ2-5; cdr3_length: 13
cdr3_aa: CAIAHSRGGTEAFF; cdr3_nt: TGTGCCATCGCCCACAGCAGGGGGGGAACTGAAGCTTTCTTT; v_call: TRBV6-5; d_call: TRBD1; clone_size: -; j_call: TRBJ1-1; cdr3_length: 14
cdr3_aa: CASSRGLAENFF; cdr3_nt: TGTGCCAGCAGCAGGGGACTAGCGGAAAACTTCTTC; v_call: TRBV3-1; d_call: TRBD2; clone_size: -; j_call: TRBJ2-7; cdr3_length: 12
cdr3_aa: CASSPPAGGADTQYF; cdr3_nt: TGTGCCAGCAGCCCCCCAGCGGGGGGGGCAGATACGCAGTATTTT; v_call: TRBV7-2; d_call: TRBD2; clone_size: -; j_call: TRBJ2-3; cdr3_length: 15
cdr3_aa: CASRKLASTDTQYF; cdr3_nt: TGTGCCAGCAGAAAACTAGCTTCCACAGATACGCAGTATTTT; v_call: TRBV7-9; d_call: -; clone_size: few; j_call: TRBJ2-3; cdr3_length: 14
cdr3_aa: CASSEGFVQYF; cdr3_nt: TGTGCCAGCAGTGAAGGGTTCGTTCAGTACTTC; v_call: TRBV6-1; d_call: -; clone_size: -; j_call: TRBJ2-4; cdr3_length: 11
cdr3_aa: CARSNTMSRQFF; cdr3_nt: TGTGCCCGCAGCAACACAATGAGTCGGCAGTTCTTC; v_call: TRBV7-2; d_call: -; clone_size: -; j_call: TRBJ2-1; cdr3_length: 12
cdr3_aa: CASSQGPGAAETQYF; cdr3_nt: TGCGCCAGCAGCCAAGGACCAGGGGCTGCAGAGACCCAGTACTTC; v_call: TRBV13; d_call: -; clone_size: -; j_call: TRBJ2-5; cdr3_length: 15
cdr3_aa: CSARDRPRGGGYTF; cdr3_nt: TGCAGTGCTAGAGACAGGCCCCGAGGAGGTGGCTACACCTTC; v_call: TRBV20-1; d_call: -; clone_size: few; j_call: TRBJ1-2; cdr3_length: 14
cdr3_aa: CASRKLEGATDTQYF; cdr3_nt: TGTGCCAGCAGAAAACTAGAGGGAGCCACAGATACGCAGTATTTT; v_call: TRBV6-2/TRBV6-3; d_call: -; clone_size: -; j_call: TRBJ2-3; cdr3_length: 15
cdr3_aa: CASRTGTEDRHEQFF; cdr3_nt: TGTGCCAGCAGGACCGGGACCGAAGATCGACATGAGCAGTTCTTC; v_call: TRBV6-1; d_call: -; clone_size: few; j_call: TRBJ2-1; cdr3_length: 15
cdr3_aa: CASSQGKNTEAFF; cdr3_nt: TGTGCCAGCAGCCAAGGCAAGAACACTGAAGCTTTCTTT; v_call: TRBV4-2; d_call: -; clone_size: -; j_call: TRBJ1-1; cdr3_length: 13
cdr3_aa: CASSYGSGVGYEQYF; cdr3_nt: TGTGCCAGCAGTTACGGCTCAGGGGTGGGGTACGAGCAGTACTTC; v_call: TRBV6-6; d_call: -; clone_size: few; j_call: TRBJ2-7; cdr3_length: 15
cdr3_aa: CASRNQREGRYTQYF; cdr3_nt: TGTGCCAGCAGGAACCAGCGGGAGGGCCGGTATACGCAGTATTTT; v_call: TRBV6-2/TRBV6-3; d_call: TRBD2; clone_size: many; j_call: TRBJ2-3; cdr3_length: 15
cdr3_aa: CASSPGLADTDTQYF; cdr3_nt: TGTGCCAGCAGCCCGGGACTAGCGGACACAGATACGCAGTATTTT; v_call: TRBV7-3; d_call: TRBD2; clone_size: -; j_call: TRBJ2-3; cdr3_length: 15
cdr3_aa: CSAQGTFDEQYF; cdr3_nt: TGCAGTGCCCAAGGGACATTCGACGAGCAGTACTTC; v_call: TRBV20-1; d_call: -; clone_size: few; j_call: TRBJ2-7; cdr3_length: 12
cdr3_aa: CASSPFGTSLREQYF; cdr3_nt: TGTGCCAGCAGTCCCTTCGGGACATCATTACGAGAGCAGTACTTC; v_call: TRBV27; d_call: -; clone_size: -; j_call: TRBJ2-7; cdr3_length: 15
cdr3_aa: CASRIANEQFF; cdr3_nt: TGTGCCAGCAGGATTGCTAACGAGCAGTTCTTC; v_call: TRBV6-1; d_call: -; clone_size: many; j_call: TRBJ2-1; cdr3_length: 11
cdr3_aa: CASSLYQGGTNQPQHF; cdr3_nt: TGTGCCAGCAGCTTGTATCAGGGGGGTACAAATCAGCCCCAGCATTTT; v_call: TRBV5-5; d_call: TRBD1; clone_size: -; j_call: TRBJ1-5; cdr3_length: 16
cdr3_aa: CASSFRDPPQHF; cdr3_nt: TGTGCCAGCAGTTTTAGGGATCCGCCCCAGCATTTT; v_call: TRBV28; d_call: -; clone_size: -; j_call: TRBJ1-5; cdr3_length: 12
cdr3_aa: CASSVLPGPNMNTEAFF; cdr3_nt: TGTGCCAGCAGTGTACTACCCGGGCCAAACATGAACACTGAAGCTTTCTTT; v_call: TRBV6-1; d_call: -; clone_size: few; j_call: TRBJ1-1; cdr3_length: 17
cdr3_aa: CAGRGAGNSPLHF; cdr3_nt: TGTGCCGGCCGCGGGGCTGGGAATTCACCCCTCCACTTT; v_call: TRBV2; d_call: -; clone_size: many; j_call: TRBJ1-6; cdr3_length: 13
cdr3_aa: CASSLEKISTDTQYF; cdr3_nt: TGTGCCAGCAGCTTGGAAAAGATTAGCACAGATACGCAGTATTTT; v_call: TRBV11-1; d_call: -; clone_size: -; j_call: TRBJ2-3; cdr3_length: 15
cdr3_aa: CASSVDRGKETQYF; cdr3_nt: TGTGCCAGCAGTGTCGACAGGGGGAAAGAGACCCAGTACTTC; v_call: TRBV6-1; d_call: TRBD1; clone_size: -; j_call: TRBJ2-5; cdr3_length: 14